The 22 T cell receptor beta chains below all came from one sample that was sequenced in a study of T cells after yellow fever vaccination (dated by TCRdb to between 2019 and 2020). The sample's treatment or condition label, in plain terms: live attenuated yellow fever vaccine strain. Receptor libraries were prepared by 5' RACE. Data came from an Illumina NovaSeq 6000. TCRdb reworked the public reads: Q25 trimming with fastp, MiXCR clone assembly, productive beta chains retained. For every CDR3 protein sequence, its rows merge into one entry that carries the most common genes and DNA. In this sample the table shows a few hundred thousand distinct CDR3 sequences, roughly 9% of which occur a single time. The ten largest make up about 3.5% of the sample. Source: CD4+ T cells sorted from PBMCs, taken 5 days after the yellow fever booster vaccination. Receptors were obtained from a man between 18 and 35 years old who received the YFV17D yellow fever vaccine.

This clonotype was found a few times. V is TRBV4-1 and J is TRBJ1-1; a possible D gene is TRBD1 (6 bases). V lost 2 bases and J lost 10, with 20 bases in between. CDR3 length: 15 amino acids. Germline loops: CDR1 MGHRA, CDR2 YSYEKL. This CDR3 reads CASSQPQGPRVGAFF. The CDR3 DNA reads TGCGCCAGCAGCCAACCACAGGGACCGCGGGTAGGAGCTTTCTTT.

The chain carries TRBV29-1 and TRBJ1-1; maybe TRBD1 (5 bases). V dropped 4 bases and J dropped 1 base, with 19 bases sitting between them. The CDR3 spans 16 residues. Germline CDR1 is SQVTM and CDR2 is ANQGSEA. CDR3 amino acids: CSVVLQAGWGNTEAFF. The CDR3 DNA sequence: TGCAGCGTTGTACTCCAGGCAGGGTGGGGGAACACTGAAGCTTTCTTT. Filled out from reference TRBV29-1 and TRBJ1-1, the complete variable domain reads SAVISQKPSRDICQRGTSLTIQCQVDSQVTMMFWYRQQPGQSLTLIATANQGSEATYESGFVIDKFPISRPNLTFSTLTVSNMSPEDSSIYLCSVVLQAGWGNTEAFFGQGTRLTVV.

This chain links TRBV19 with TRBJ2-2; perhaps TRBD1 as D (6 bases). V lost 6 bases to trimming and J lost 7 bases, with 15 bases between them. The CDR3 contains 14 residues. Looked up from germline, CDR1 is LNHDA and CDR2 is SQIVND (reference sequence). CDR3 sequence: CASRTGPSDGELFF. The CDR3, as DNA: TGTGCCAGTAGAACAGGGCCCTCGGACGGGGAGCTGTTTTTT.

This clonotype has a count of ten or more. The CDR3 loop reads CASSSQGASYNEQFF. The CDR3 DNA is TGTGCCAGCAGCTCCCAGGGGGCATCCTACAATGAGCAGTTCTTC. The rearrangement links TRBV7-3 to TRBJ2-1, with 8 bases fitting TRBD1. Germline V gene sequence: CDR1 SGHTA, CDR2 FQGTGA. V shed 4 bases, J shed 1 base, and the junction held 3 bases outside the gene matches. This CDR3 has 15 residues.

In this sample, this clonotype turned up a few times. The rearrangement uses TRBV6-2 or TRBV6-3 and TRBJ2-3, with TRBD2 as a possible D gene (6 bases). This CDR3 contains 15 residues. V was pared by 3 bases and J by 1 base, with 11 bases between. From germline, CDR1 is MNHEY and CDR2 SVGEGT. Written as DNA, the CDR3 is TGTGCCAGCAGTTATGCACTAGCCGGCACAGATACGCAGTATTTT. It codes for CASSYALAGTDTQYF.

The chain links TRBV5-6 to TRBJ2-5; D ambiguous. This CDR3 spans 11 amino acids. Trimming pared 2 bases from V and 7 bases from J, leaving 6 bases between. Germline loops: CDR1 SGHDT, CDR2 YYEEEE. CDR3 DNA sequence: TGTGCCAGCAGCTTTTTGGCGACCCAGTACTTC. It codes for CASSFLATQYF. Variable domain in full (rest from reference TRBV5-6 and TRBJ2-5): DAGVTQSPTHLIKTRGQQVTLRCSPKSGHDTVSWYQQALGQGPQFIFQYYEEEERQRGNFPDRFSGHQFPNYSSELNVNALLLGDSALYLCASSFLATQYFGPGTRLLVL.

The V and J genes are TRBV7-3 and TRBJ2-1, with a possible D match to TRBD2 (5 bases). Germline loops: CDR1 SGHTA, CDR2 FQGTGA. V was clipped by 1 base and J by 6 bases, with 7 bases between them. The CDR3 totals 13 residues. This CDR3 reads CASSLIEGNEQFF. The CDR3 DNA follows: TGTGCCAGCAGCTTAATCGAGGGCAATGAGCAGTTCTTC.

V usage is TRBV5-5 and J usage is TRBJ1-3, with D uncertain. The V and J ends lost 1 base and 7 bases respectively, with 9 bases between them. The germline CDR1 and CDR2 sequences are SGHKS and YYEKEE (reference sequence). The CDR3 spans 13 residues. CDR3 sequence reads: CASSLTAANTIYF. The CDR3 DNA sequence: TGTGCCAGCAGCTTGACAGCGGCTAACACCATATATTTT.

Only a few counts were recorded for this clonotype. The V and J genes are TRBV20-1 and TRBJ2-6; D call uncertain. V lost 2 bases and J 2 bases, leaving 7 bases between the germline ends. Germline-derived CDR1 and CDR2 are DFQATT and SNEGSKA (reference sequence). The CDR3 extends over 14 amino acids. The DNA of the CDR3 is TGCAGTGCTAGACTCCAGGCTGGGGCCAACGTCCTGACTTTC. Amino acid sequence: CSARLQAGANVLTF.

This chain links TRBV4-1 with TRBJ2-1, with D uncertain. Germline assignment: CDR1 MGHRA and CDR2 YSYEKL. The ends were cut back, 1 base at V and 4 bases at J, with 11 bases in the middle. This CDR3 contains 15 residues. The CDR3 region has the DNA TGCGCCAGCAGCCAAGGGCAGGCGCTGTACAATGAGCAGTTCTTC. Protein: CASSQGQALYNEQFF.

This chain joins TRBV19 and TRBJ1-1; D is ambiguous. The CDR3 runs to 14 residues. Germline-derived CDR1 and CDR2 are LNHDA and SQIVND (reference sequence). The V gene lost 1 base and the J gene lost 1 base, with 7 bases spanning the gap. The DNA of the CDR3 is TGTGCCAGTAGTATAGGTTGGGCGAACACTGAAGCTTTCTTT. It yields the protein CASSIGWANTEAFF.

Many counts were recorded for this clonotype. The V and J genes are TRBV7-3 and TRBJ2-3; D is uncertain. Germline V gene sequence: CDR1 SGHTA, CDR2 FQGTGA. The CDR3 consists of 13 residues. V gave up 1 base and J gave up 4 bases, with 6 bases separating them. CDR3 loop: CASSLMASDTQYF. CDR3 sequence (DNA): TGTGCCAGCAGCTTAATGGCATCAGATACGCAGTATTTT.

V and J are TRBV9 and TRBJ2-1; D call uncertain. The CDR3 spans 14 residues. With 1 base removed from V and 5 bases from J, the gap between germline ends came to 10 bases. The germline V gene has CDR1 SGDLS and CDR2 YYNGEE. CDR3 residues: CASSVSPADNEQFF. CDR3 nucleotide sequence: TGTGCCAGCAGCGTAAGTCCGGCAGACAATGAGCAGTTCTTC.

This clonotype has just a few counts. The rearrangement uses TRBV10-3 and TRBJ1-6; the D is unclear. The CDR3 extends over 16 amino acids. V was pared by 0 bases and J by 8 bases, with 14 bases between. From germline, CDR1 is ENHRY and CDR2 SYGVKD. CDR3 DNA sequence: TGTGCCATCAGTGAGTCCCTGCGCGCGAAGGATTCACCCCTCCACTTT. This codes for CAISESLRAKDSPLHF.

This clonotype was seen a handful of times. The V gene is TRBV4-1, the J gene TRBJ1-4, with 7 bases that match TRBD1. The CDR3 sequence is 16 residues long. Losses at the gene ends were 3 bases for V and 5 bases for J; bases not matched to a gene: 9. Germline CDR1 reads MGHRA; CDR2 reads YSYEKL. CDR3 DNA: TGCGCCAGCAGCCAGGGAACAGGGGCGGCGAATGAAAAACTGTTTTTT. Its protein product is CASSQGTGAANEKLFF.

This clonotype was counted a few times. The chain combines TRBV5-1 with TRBJ2-5; D may correspond to TRBD1 or TRBD2 (5 bases each). V was trimmed by 0 bases and J by 1 base, leaving 16 bases between them. This CDR3 contains 17 residues. Germline V CDR1 and CDR2: SGHRS, YFSETQ. The DNA of the CDR3 is TGCGCCAGCAGCTTGGCCTTGTCGTCGGGGACCCAAGAGACCCAGTACTTC. This sequence encodes CASSLALSSGTQETQYF. The full variable domain, with the rest looked up from reference TRBV5-1 and TRBJ2-5, is KAGVTQTPRYLIKTRGQQVTLSCSPISGHRSVSWYQQTPGQGLQFLFEYFSETQRNKGNFPGRFSGRQFSNSRSEMNVSTLELGDSALYLCASSLALSSGTQETQYFGPGTRLLVL.

This chain uses TRBV19 with TRBJ1-5; TRBD1 might be the D (5 bases). Germline V CDR1 and CDR2: LNHDA, SQIVND (reference sequence). V was cut by 5 bases and J by 6 bases, with 17 bases left in between. The length of the CDR3 is 15 residues. The CDR3, as DNA: TGTGCCAGTAGTGTCCCAGCAGGGCTGGGTCAGCCCCAGCATTTT. Encoded protein: CASSVPAGLGQPQHF.

This clonotype was observed a handful of times. The chain links TRBV11-2 to TRBJ2-7; D is undetermined. Trimming shortened V by 3 bases and J by 4 bases, and 13 bases separated the two germline ends. This CDR3 has 14 residues. Germline lookup yields CDR1 SGHAT and CDR2 FQNNGV. CDR3 sequence reads: CASSFIRKPYEQYV. The CDR3 bases are TGTGCCAGCAGCTTCATAAGGAAGCCATACGAGCAGTACGTC.

The genes are TRBV7-2 and TRBJ2-3; D might be TRBD1 (5 bases). The germline V gene encodes CDR1 SGHTA and CDR2 FQGNSA. The V end lost 5 bases, the J end lost 5 bases, and 17 bases lay between the germline ends. There are 15 residues in the CDR3. The CDR3 region has the DNA TGTGCCAGCAGCAGGGGTCGGCTCGCCAGAGATACGCAGTATTTT. This gives the protein CASSRGRLARDTQYF.

In its sample, this clonotype was seen a few times. The chain recombines TRBV2 with TRBJ1-5; 8 bases align to TRBD1. Trimming cost V 1 base and J 2 bases; bases outside gene matches: 7. CDR1 is SNHLY, CDR2 FYNNEI, per germline. The CDR3 covers 17 residues. The CDR3 region is CASSEVRTGLGNQPQHF. The CDR3 nucleotides are TGTGCCAGCAGTGAAGTACGGACAGGGCTTGGCAATCAGCCCCAGCATTTT.

This clonotype came up a few times. The chain couples TRBV9 to TRBJ2-4; D gene ambiguous. The germline V gene encodes CDR1 SGDLS and CDR2 YYNGEE. The germline V and J ends were trimmed by 0 bases and 7 bases, with 11 bases remaining between them. The CDR3 length is 14 residues. CDR3 sequence: CASSVDDTFNIQYF. In DNA form, the CDR3 reads TGTGCCAGCAGCGTAGATGACACCTTTAACATTCAGTACTTC.

This chain joins TRBV9 and TRBJ2-5; D could derive from TRBD1 or TRBD2 (5 bases each). Trimming took 0 bases from V and 4 from J, leaving 7 bases between them. CDR3 size: 13 residues. Per the germline V gene, CDR1 is SGDLS and CDR2 is YYNGEE. The chain's CDR3 is CASSVGGVETQYF. CDR3 DNA: TGTGCCAGCAGCGTAGGAGGGGTAGAGACCCAGTACTTC.